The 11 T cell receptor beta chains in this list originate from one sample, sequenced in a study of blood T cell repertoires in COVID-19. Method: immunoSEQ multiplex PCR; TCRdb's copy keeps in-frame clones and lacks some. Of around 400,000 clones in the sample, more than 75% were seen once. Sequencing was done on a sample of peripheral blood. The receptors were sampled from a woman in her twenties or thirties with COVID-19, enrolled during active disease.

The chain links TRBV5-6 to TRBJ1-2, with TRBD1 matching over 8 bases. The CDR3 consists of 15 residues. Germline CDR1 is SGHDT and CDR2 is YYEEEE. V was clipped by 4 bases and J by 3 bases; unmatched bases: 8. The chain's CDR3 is CASSRPGTGDYGYTF. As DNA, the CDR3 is TGTGCCAGCAGCCGACCGGGGACAGGAGACTATGGCTACACCTTC. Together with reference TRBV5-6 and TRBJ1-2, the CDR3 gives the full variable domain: DAGVTQSPTHLIKTRGQQVTLRCSPKSGHDTVSWYQQALGQGPQFIFQYYEEEERQRGNFPDRFSGHQFPNYSSELNVNALLLGDSALYLCASSRPGTGDYGYTFGSGTRLTVV.

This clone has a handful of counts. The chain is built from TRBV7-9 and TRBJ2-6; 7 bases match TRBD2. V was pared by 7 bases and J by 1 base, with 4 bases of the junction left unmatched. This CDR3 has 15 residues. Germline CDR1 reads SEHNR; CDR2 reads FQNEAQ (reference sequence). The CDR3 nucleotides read TGTGCCAGCAAGCGGGATCAATCTGGGGCCAACGTCCTGACTTTC. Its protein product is CASKRDQSGANVLTF.

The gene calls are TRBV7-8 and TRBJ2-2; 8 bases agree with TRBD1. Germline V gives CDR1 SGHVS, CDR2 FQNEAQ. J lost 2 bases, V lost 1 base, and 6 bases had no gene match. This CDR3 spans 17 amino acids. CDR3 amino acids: CASSLGTGRNNTGELFF. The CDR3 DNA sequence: TGTGCCAGCAGCTTAGGGACAGGGCGCAATAACACCGGGGAGCTGTTTTTT.

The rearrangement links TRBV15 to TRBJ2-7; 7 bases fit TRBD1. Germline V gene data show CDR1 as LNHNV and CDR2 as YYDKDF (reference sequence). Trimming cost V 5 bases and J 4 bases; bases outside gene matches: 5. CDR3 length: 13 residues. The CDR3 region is CATSGRDSYEQYF. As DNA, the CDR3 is TGTGCCACCAGCGGCCGGGACAGTTACGAGCAGTACTTC.

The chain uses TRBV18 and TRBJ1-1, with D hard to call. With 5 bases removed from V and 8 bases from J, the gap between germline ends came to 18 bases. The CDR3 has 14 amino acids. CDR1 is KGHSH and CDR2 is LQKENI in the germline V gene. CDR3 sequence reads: CASSWPERRREAFF. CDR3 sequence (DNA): TGTGCCAGCTCATGGCCCGAAAGGAGGAGGGAAGCTTTCTTT.

CDR3: CASSLMAGSPYEQYF. Here the CDR3 DNA reads TGTGCCAGCAGCTTAATGGCAGGATCCCCCTACGAGCAGTACTTC. The J gene is TRBJ2-7, the V gene TRBV7-3; unclear D gene. CDR3 length equals 15 residues. Trimming shortened V by 1 base and J by 2 bases, and 12 bases separated the two germline ends. Germline V gives CDR1 SGHTA, CDR2 FQGTGA.

The CDR3 is CASGVLAVTGELFF. DNA for the CDR3: TGTGCCAGCGGGGTACTAGCGGTCACCGGGGAGCTGTTTTTT. This chain connects TRBV2 to TRBJ2-2; TRBD2 matches 8 bases. The CDR3 extends over 14 amino acids. Germline CDR1 is SNHLY and CDR2 is FYNNEI. V shed 8 bases, J shed 4 bases, and the junction held 6 bases outside the gene matches.

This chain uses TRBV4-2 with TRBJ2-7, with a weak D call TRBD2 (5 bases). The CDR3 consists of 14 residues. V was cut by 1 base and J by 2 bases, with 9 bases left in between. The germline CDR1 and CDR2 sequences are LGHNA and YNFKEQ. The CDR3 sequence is CASSQVLEAYEQYF. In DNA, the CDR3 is TGTGCCAGCAGCCAAGTACTAGAAGCCTACGAGCAGTACTTC.

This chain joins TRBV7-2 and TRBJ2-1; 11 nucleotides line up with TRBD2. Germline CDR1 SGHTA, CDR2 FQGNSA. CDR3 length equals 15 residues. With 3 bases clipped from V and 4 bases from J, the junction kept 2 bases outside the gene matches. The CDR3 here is CASSFGTSGYNEQFF. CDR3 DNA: TGTGCCAGCAGCTTCGGGACTAGCGGTTACAATGAGCAGTTCTTC.

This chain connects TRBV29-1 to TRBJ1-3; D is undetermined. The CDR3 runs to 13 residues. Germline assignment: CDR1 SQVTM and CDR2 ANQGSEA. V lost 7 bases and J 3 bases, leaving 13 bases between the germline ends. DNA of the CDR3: TGCAGCGGGATACTGGGCAGTGGAAACACCATATATTTT. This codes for CSGILGSGNTIYF.

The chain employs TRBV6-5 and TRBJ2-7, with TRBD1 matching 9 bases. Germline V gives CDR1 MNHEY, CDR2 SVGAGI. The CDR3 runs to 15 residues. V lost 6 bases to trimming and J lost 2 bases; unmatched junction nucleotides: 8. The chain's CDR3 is CASRIPGQGAYEQYF. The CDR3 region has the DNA TGTGCCAGCAGGATCCCGGGACAGGGTGCCTACGAGCAGTACTTC.